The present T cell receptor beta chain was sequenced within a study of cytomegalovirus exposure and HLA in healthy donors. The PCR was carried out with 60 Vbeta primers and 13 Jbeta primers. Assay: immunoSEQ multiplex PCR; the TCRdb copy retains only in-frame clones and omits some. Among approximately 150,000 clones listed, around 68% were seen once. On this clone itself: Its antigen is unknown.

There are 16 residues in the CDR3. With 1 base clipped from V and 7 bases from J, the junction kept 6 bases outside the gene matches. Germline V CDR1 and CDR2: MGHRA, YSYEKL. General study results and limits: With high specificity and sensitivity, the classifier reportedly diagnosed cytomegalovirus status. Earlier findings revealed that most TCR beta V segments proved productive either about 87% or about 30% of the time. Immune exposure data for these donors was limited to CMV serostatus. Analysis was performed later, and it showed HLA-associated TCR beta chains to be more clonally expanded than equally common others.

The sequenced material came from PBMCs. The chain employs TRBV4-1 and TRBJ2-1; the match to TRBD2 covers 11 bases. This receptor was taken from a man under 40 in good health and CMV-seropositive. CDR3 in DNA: TGCGCCAGCAGCCAAGCGGGACTAGCGGCCGCGAATGAGCAGTTCTTC. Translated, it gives CASSQAGLAAANEQFF.